This entry is about one T cell receptor beta chain. What it binds is unknown. This record comes from a study of T-cell reconstitution after alpha-beta-depleted transplantation in children. For TCRbeta, the library was prepared with unique molecular identifiers. One entry per CDR3 protein results from TCRdb running MiXCR on the PCR reads. This table holds approximately 220,000 distinct CDR3 sequences, approximately 15% found once. Study-wide results and limits: From surviving recipient T cells and thymic progenitors came the high day-60 TCRbeta diversity observed in some patients.

This specimen consisted of PBMCs, mostly from graft donor cells, obtained 360 days after TCRalphabeta/CD19-depleted stem cell transplant. The receptor was isolated from a male patient under 10 years old who had a stem cell transplant for acute lymphoblastic leukemia, so the T cells may come from the graft donor.

The CDR3 loop reads CASSLAGTGLGYTF. CDR3 nucleotide sequence: TGTGCCAGCAGCTTAGCCGGGACAGGTTTGGGCTACACCTTC. The chain carries TRBV7-9 and TRBJ1-2; TRBD1 matches at 8 bases. The CDR3 is 14 residues long. Losses at the gene ends were 0 bases for V and 8 bases for J; bases not matched to a gene: 5. The V gene's germline CDR1 is SEHNR and CDR2 FQNEAQ (reference sequence).